This T cell receptor (beta chain) came from a study of T cell responses to AZD1222 COVID-19 vaccine. Study results and caveats: Regions left unmutated in variants are reportedly the target of nearly half of spike-specific TCRs. White British ancestry dominated among donors, who included more females, and clonal diversity was possibly underestimated. Mapped onto spike, vaccine-associated CD4 TCRs spanned it and were dominant at 160-218 and 743-854.

The germline V and J ends were trimmed by 3 bases and 2 bases, with 14 bases remaining between them. The CDR3 runs 15 residues. The germline V gene encodes CDR1 SGDLS and CDR2 YYNGEE. About this clone: Its antigen is unidentified.

The assay was immunoSEQ multiplex PCR, and TCRdb's table has in-frame clones only and misses some. The profile shows about 73,000 clones, roughly nine tenths of them singletons. The gene calls are TRBV9 and TRBJ1-2; D gene unclear. Sequences were derived from peripheral blood, sampled 28 days after the second AZD1222 dose. This clonotype was sampled from an adult who received the AZD1222 COVID-19 vaccine. CDR3 sequence: CASSAELDLNYGYTF. CDR3 nucleotide sequence: TGTGCCAGCAGCGCCGAGCTTGACCTAAACTATGGCTACACCTTC.